Following are 5 T cell receptor beta chains from one sample sequenced in a study of blood T cells in healthy people across ages. It was with a sample-barcoded 5' primer and a J-beta primer mix that a second PCR of roughly 7 to 11 cycles was run. MiXCR, run by TCRdb on the 5' RACE reads, gives a single entry per CDR3 protein. The data contain more than 700,000 distinct CDR3 sequences, more than 35% of them singletons. The material sequenced was blood. The receptors come from an older man in good health.

Regarding this clonotype: A much larger clone lies one base from this, so it may be a read error. This chain uses TRBV12-3 or TRBV12-4 with TRBJ2-3; tentative D call: TRBD2 (5 bases). The CDR3 covers 13 residues. The V end lost 5 bases, the J end lost 10 bases, and 16 bases lay between the germline ends. CDR3 coding DNA: TGTGCCAGCAGTCGACTAACAGCGGATGCGCAGTATTTT. This translates into CASSRLTADAQYF.

V usage is TRBV11-2 and J usage is TRBJ2-1, with 10 bases matching TRBD1. Germline V CDR1 and CDR2: SGHAT, FQNNGV. The V and J ends lost 2 bases and 8 bases, in that order; junction bases with no gene match: 9. The CDR3 consists of 16 residues. Here the CDR3 reads CASSLSGTGVGDEQFF. In DNA form, the CDR3 reads TGTGCCAGCAGCTTATCCGGGACAGGGGTCGGTGATGAGCAGTTCTTC.

This clonotype came up a few times. The chain recombines TRBV5-1 with TRBJ2-1, with 15 nucleotides matching TRBD2. The DNA matches TRBJ2-7 better at its end, which makes the J call doubtful. Germline V gives CDR1 SGHRS, CDR2 YFSETQ. CDR3 length: 16 amino acids. The CDR3 protein is CASSGGLAGGYNEQYF. Written as DNA, the CDR3 is TGCGCCAGCAGCGGGGGACTAGCGGGAGGCTACAATGAGCAGTACTTC.

The chain joins TRBV7-2 to TRBJ2-7, with D possibly TRBD2 on 6 matching bases. The CDR3 has 16 residues. CDR1 and CDR2 (germline): SGHTA, FQGNSA. Trimming removed 1 base at V and 2 bases at J, with 15 bases between. In DNA, the CDR3 is TGTGCCAGCAGCTTAGATATCGGGAGCCCTCCCTACGAGCAGTACTTC. This translates into CASSLDIGSPPYEQYF.

This clonotype was counted between two and nine times. The V call is TRBV28, the J call TRBJ2-7; tentatively, D is TRBD2 (5 bases). The CDR3 length is 14 residues. V shed 2 bases and J shed 2 bases, with 10 bases lying between them. Germline CDR1 and CDR2: MDHEN and SYDVKM. Written as DNA, the CDR3 is TGTGCCAGCAGTTTACCGGACGGGGCCTACGAGCAGTACTTC. Translation gives CASSLPDGAYEQYF. The whole variable domain, filled in from reference TRBV28 and TRBJ2-7, reads DVKVTQSSRYLVKRTGEKVFLECVQDMDHENMFWYRQDPGLGLRLIYFSYDVKMKEKGDIPEGYSVSREKKERFSLILESASTNQTSMYLCASSLPDGAYEQYFGPGTRLTVT.